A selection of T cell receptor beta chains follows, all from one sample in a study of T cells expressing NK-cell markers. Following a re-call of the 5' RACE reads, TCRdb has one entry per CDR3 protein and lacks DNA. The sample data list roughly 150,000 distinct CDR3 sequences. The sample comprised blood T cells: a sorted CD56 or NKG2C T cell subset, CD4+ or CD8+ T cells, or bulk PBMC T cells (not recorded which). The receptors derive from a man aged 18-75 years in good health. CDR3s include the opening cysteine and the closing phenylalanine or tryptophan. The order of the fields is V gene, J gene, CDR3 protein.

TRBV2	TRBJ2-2	CASSEGVRTYANTGELFF
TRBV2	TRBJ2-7	CASVLDTLSYEQYF
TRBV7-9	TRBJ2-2	CASSQNTGTANTGELFF
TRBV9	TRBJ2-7	CASSVGLGYEQYF
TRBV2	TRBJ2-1	CASSVLTGANEQFF
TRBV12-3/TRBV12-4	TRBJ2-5	CASSPPSETQYF
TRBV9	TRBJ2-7	CASSVRGGGASEQYF
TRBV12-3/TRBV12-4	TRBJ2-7	CASSSSTSRGRYEQYF
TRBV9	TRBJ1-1	CASSVSAHTEAFF
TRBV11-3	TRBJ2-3	CASSRRDSDRGSDTQYF
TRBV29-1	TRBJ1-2	CSVPPGDYGYTF
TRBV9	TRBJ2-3	CASSVGGVNTDTQYF
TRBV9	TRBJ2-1	CASSVPSGQGTNEQFF
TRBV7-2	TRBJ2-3	CASSLAREADTQYF
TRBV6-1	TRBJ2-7	CASSEFGSNPSYEQYF
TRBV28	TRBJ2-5	CASSARLSRVETQYF
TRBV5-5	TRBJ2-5	CASSRNGQGGRETQYF
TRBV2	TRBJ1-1	CASSEWRGLNTEAFF
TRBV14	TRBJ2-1	CASTRIGGGYNEQFF
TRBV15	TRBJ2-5	CATGVWSGRGTQYF
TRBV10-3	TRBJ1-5	CAIGTGDSNQPQHF
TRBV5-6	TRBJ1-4	CASSLDREEHEKLFF
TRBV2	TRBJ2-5	CASSESVERNF
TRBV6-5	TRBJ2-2	CASSYPGLAGGRTGELFF
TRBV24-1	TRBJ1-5	CATSAQGIQPQHF
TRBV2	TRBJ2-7	CASRAKGRKIYEQYF
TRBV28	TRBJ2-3	CASSEDRDSPKDTQYF
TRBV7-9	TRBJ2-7	CATRQGNHEQYF
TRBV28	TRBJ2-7	CASSLINRGKQYF
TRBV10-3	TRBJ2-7	CAISDNSGDRGRYEQYF
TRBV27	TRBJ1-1	CASSSGRIEAFF
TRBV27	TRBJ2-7	CATRGDRRPYEQYF
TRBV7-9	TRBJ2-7	CASSVGQGRPRHEQYF
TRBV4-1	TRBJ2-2	CASSPVEQGANTGELFF
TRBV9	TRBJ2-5	CASSVVTGIQETQYF
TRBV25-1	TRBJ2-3	CASSDPSGGTGTDTQYF
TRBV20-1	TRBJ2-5	CSARNGGAGETQYF
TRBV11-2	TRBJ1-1	CASSLMKTTEAFF
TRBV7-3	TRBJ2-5	CASSASQGDNLETQYF
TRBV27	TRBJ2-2	CASSPIGVAGELFF
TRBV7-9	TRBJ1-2	CASSLSRGTNYGYTF
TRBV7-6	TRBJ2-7	CASSLATMGSYEQYF
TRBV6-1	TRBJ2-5	CASSESGSFETQYF
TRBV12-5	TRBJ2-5	CASSGVKGTQYF
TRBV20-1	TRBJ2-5	CSARREATPPRETQYF